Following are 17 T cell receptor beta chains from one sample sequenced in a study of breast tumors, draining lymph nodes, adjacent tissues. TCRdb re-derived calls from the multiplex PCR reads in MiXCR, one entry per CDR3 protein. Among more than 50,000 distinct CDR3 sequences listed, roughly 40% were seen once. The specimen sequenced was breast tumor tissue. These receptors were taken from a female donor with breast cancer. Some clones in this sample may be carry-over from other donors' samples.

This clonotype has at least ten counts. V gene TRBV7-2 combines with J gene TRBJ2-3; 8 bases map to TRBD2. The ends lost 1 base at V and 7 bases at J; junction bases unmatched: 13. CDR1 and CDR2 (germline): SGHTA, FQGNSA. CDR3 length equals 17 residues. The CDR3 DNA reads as TGTGCCAGCAGCTTAGTTGTAGGGAGCGGGAGAGGGAATACGCAGTATTTT. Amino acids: CASSLVVGSGRGNTQYF.

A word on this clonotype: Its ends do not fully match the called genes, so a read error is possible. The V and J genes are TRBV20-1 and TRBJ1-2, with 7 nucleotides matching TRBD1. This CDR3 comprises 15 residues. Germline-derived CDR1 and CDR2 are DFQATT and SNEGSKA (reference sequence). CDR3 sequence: CSTRGTGEGVNGYTF. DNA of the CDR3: TGCAGTACTAGAGGTACAGGGGAGGGCGTTAATGGCTACACCTTC.

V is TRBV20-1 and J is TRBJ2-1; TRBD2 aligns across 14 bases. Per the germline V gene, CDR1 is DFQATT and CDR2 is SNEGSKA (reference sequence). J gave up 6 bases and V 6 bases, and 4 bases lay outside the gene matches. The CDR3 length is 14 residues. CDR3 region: CSAKGTSGGNEQFF. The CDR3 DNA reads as TGCAGTGCAAAAGGGACTAGCGGGGGCAATGAGCAGTTCTTC.

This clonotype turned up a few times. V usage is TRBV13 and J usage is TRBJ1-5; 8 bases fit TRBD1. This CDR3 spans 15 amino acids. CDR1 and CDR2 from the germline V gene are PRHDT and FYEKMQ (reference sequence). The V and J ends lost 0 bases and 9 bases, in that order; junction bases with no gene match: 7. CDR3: CASSLGTGAGWPQHF. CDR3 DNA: TGTGCCAGCAGCTTAGGGACAGGGGCGGGCTGGCCCCAGCATTTT.

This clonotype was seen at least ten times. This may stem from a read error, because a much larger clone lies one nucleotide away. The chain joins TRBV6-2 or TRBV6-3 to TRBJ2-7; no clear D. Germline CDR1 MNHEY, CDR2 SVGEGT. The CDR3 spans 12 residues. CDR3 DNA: TGTGCCAGCAGTCACTCAAACTACGAGCAGTACTTC. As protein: CASSHSNYEQYF.

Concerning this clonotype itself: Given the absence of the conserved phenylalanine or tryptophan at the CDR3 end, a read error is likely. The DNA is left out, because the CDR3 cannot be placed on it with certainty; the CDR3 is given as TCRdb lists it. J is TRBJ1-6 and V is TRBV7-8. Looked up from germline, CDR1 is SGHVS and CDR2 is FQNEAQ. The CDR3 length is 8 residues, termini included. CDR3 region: CASSSPTT.

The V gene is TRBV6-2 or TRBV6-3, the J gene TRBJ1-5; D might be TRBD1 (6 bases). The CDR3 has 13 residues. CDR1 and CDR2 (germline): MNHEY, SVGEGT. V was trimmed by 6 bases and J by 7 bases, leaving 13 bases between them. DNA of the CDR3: TGTGCCAGCAGAGGGGGTGGGGGGCAGCCCCAGCATTTT. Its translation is CASRGGGGQPQHF.

The CDR3 loop reads CSVEVAGGVFYNEQFF. DNA for the CDR3: TGCAGCGTTGAAGTAGCGGGGGGAGTCTTCTACAATGAGCAGTTCTTC. J is TRBJ2-1 and V is TRBV29-1; 10 bases are a match to TRBD2. The CDR3 is made up of 16 amino acids. Germline trimming cut 1 base from V and 3 bases from J; bases unmatched to any gene: 6. Germline-derived CDR1 and CDR2 are SQVTM and ANQGSEA.

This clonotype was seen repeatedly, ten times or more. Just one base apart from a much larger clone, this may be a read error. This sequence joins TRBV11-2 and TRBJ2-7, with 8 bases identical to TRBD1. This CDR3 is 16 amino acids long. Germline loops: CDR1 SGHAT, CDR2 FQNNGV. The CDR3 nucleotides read TGTGCCAGCAGCTCACCCGGGACAGGAAGTTACTACGAGCAGTGCTTC. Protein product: CASSSPGTGSYYEQCF.

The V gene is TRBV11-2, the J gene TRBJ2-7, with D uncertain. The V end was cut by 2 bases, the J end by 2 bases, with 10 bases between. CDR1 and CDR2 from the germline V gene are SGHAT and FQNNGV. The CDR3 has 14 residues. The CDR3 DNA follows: TGTGCCAGCAGCTTATTTTGGCCAACCTACGAGCAGTACTTC. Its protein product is CASSLFWPTYEQYF.

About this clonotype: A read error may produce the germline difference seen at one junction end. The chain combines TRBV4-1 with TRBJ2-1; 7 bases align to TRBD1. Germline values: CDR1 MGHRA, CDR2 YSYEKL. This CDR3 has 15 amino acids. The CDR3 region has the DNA TGTGCCAGCAGCCAAGAAACAGGGGATTTCGGTGAGCAGTTCTTC. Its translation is CASSQETGDFGEQFF.

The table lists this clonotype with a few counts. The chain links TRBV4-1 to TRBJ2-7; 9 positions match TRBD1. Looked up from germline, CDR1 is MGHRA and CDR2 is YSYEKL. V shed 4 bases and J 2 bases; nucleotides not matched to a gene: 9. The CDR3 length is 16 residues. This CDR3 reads CASSRGGDRVTYEQYF. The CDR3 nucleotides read TGCGCCAGCAGCCGAGGCGGGGACAGGGTTACCTACGAGCAGTACTTC.

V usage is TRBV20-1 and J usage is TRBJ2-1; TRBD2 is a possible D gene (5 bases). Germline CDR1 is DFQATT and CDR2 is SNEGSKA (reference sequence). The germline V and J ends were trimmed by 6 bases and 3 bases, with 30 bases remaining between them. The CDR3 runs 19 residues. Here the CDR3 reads CSAKRCDMDSRRSYNEQFF. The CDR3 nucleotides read TGCAGTGCCAAGAGATGCGATATGGACTCGCGGAGGAGCTACAATGAGCAGTTCTTC.

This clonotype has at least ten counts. The CDR3 sequence: CASSVGTSGYNEQFF. In nucleotides, the CDR3 is TGTGCCAGCAGTGTGGGGACTAGCGGATACAATGAGCAGTTCTTC. The chain is built from TRBV2 and TRBJ2-1; 11 bases are a match to TRBD2. V trimming: 4 bases; J trimming: 4 bases; junction bases outside the gene matches: 3. The CDR3 totals 15 residues. Germline V lookup: CDR1 SNHLY, CDR2 FYNNEI.

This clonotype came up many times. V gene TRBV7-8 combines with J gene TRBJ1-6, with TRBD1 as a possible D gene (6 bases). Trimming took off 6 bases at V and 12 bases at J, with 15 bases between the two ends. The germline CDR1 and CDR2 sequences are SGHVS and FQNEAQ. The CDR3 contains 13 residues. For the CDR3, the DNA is TGTGCCAGCAGAATACAGGGTTCTGGACCCCTCCACTTT. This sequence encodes CASRIQGSGPLHF.

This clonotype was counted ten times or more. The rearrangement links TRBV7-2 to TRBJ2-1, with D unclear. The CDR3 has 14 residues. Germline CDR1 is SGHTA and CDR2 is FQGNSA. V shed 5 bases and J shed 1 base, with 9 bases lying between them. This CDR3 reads CASSQDQSYNEQFF. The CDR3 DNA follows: TGTGCCAGCAGCCAAGACCAATCCTACAATGAGCAGTTCTTC.

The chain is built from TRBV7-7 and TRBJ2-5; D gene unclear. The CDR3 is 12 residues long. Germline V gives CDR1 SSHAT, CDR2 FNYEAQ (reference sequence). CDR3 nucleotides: TGTGCTAGAAAGCCTAATCAAGAGACCCAGTACTTC. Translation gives CARKPNQETQYF.